A single T cell receptor (beta chain) is shown here with its context. Its antigen is unknown. The V gene end was trimmed by 1 base and the J gene end by 1 base; junction bases not matched to a gene: 10. The germline gives CDR1 SGHDT, CDR2 YYEEEE. CDR3 length equals 17 residues. The donors, all healthy, were Caucasians living in Russia, aged roughly 6 to 100. With a J-beta primer mix and a sample-barcoded 5' primer, a second PCR ran about 7 to 12 cycles. One entry per CDR3 protein, called by TCRdb with MiXCR from the 5' RACE reads. The repertoire consists of more than 1 million distinct CDR3 sequences, with 40% to 45% occurring once and the leading ten covering approximately 17%. The sample is drawn from a study of blood T cells in healthy people across ages. General study findings and limits: Those diversity estimates obtained from one million T cells were thought to be underestimates. Conclusively comparing naive with antigen-experienced cells was impossible with unsorted PBMCs. Age showed a roughly linear inverse relationship with TCR beta diversity per million T cells.

The sequence derives from an older woman in good health. J is TRBJ1-1 and V is TRBV5-6; TRBD1 matches at 7 bases. The sequenced sample consisted of blood. CDR3 region: CASSLFGGRGQNTEAFF. The CDR3, as DNA: TGTGCCAGCAGCTTGTTTGGTGGTAGGGGGCAGAACACTGAAGCTTTCTTT. The full variable domain, with the rest looked up from reference TRBV5-6 and TRBJ1-1, is DAGVTQSPTHLIKTRGQQVTLRCSPKSGHDTVSWYQQALGQGPQFIFQYYEEEERQRGNFPDRFSGHQFPNYSSELNVNALLLGDSALYLCASSLFGGRGQNTEAFFGQGTRLTVV.